This T cell receptor beta chain was profiled in a study of vaccination and CD4 T cells after COVID-19. On the study more broadly: The cells in question were stimulated using overlapping spike peptides derived from SARS-CoV-2, HCoV-NL63, HCoV-OC43 and HCoV-229E.

The Oncomine TCR Beta short-read assay sequenced DNA from cultured CD4+ T cells. From the PCR reads, TCRdb called clonotypes with MiXCR, one entry per CDR3 protein. The sample includes 9,500 to 12,000 distinct CDR3 sequences, around 58% of them seen just once. The study, taken as a whole, reports: Relatively small numbers of convalescent patients were studied, with no early post-infection timepoints included. Convalescent patients gained a median approximately 90% of their reactive clones only post-vaccination. Convalescent patients' clones that were vaccine-specific were spike mono-reactive in 304 of 307 cases.

Indicated treatment: approximately 11-day PBMC culture with coronavirus spike peptide pools or control peptides (ViraFEST assay). On this clonotype itself: No antigen is known for it.

Unmatched junction bases numbered 7, after V lost 5 bases and J lost 2 bases. The germline V gene encodes CDR1 SGHNT and CDR2 YENEEA. This CDR3 has 15 residues. The receptor was isolated from a human donor who had recovered from COVID-19. The chain links TRBV11-3 to TRBJ1-2; 8 bases are shared with TRBD1. The sequenced sample was CD4+ T cells from blood, cultured in vitro. DNA for the CDR3: TGTGCCAGCAGCCCTCGGGACAGGATAAACTATGGCTACACCTTC. This translates into CASSPRDRINYGYTF.